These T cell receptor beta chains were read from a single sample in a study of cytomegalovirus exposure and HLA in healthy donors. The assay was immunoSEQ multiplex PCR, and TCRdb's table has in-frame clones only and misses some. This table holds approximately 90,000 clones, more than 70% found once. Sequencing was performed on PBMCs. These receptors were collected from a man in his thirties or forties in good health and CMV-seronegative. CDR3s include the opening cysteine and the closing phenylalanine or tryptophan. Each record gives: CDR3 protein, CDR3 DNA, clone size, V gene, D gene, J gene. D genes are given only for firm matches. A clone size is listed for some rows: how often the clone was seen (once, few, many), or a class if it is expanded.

CASSTGQSSTGELFF TGTGCCAGCAGCACCGGACAGAGCTCAACCGGGGAGCTGTTTTTT - TRBV7-2 - TRBJ2-2
CASSPLVLAGATDTQYF TGTGCCAGCTCACCATTGGTTCTAGCGGGAGCCACAGATACGCAGTATTTT - TRBV18 TRBD2 TRBJ2-3
CASRQSTGSHGELFF TGTGCCAGCAGGCAGTCAACAGGGAGTCACGGGGAGCTGTTTTTT - TRBV2 - TRBJ2-2
CASSLSLAATDTQYF TGTGCCAGCAGTTTGTCACTAGCGGCCACAGATACGCAGTATTTT - TRBV27 TRBD2 TRBJ2-3
CASTDSSYGYTF TGTGCCAGCACCGACAGTAGCTATGGCTACACCTTC - TRBV6-6 - TRBJ1-2
CASSPDRGADTQYF TGTGCCAGCTCCCCCGACAGGGGCGCAGATACGCAGTATTTT - TRBV2 TRBD1 TRBJ2-3
CASSLGTGLGWNQPQHF TGTGCCAGCAGCCTCGGGACAGGATTGGGCTGGAATCAGCCCCAGCATTTT - TRBV7-8 TRBD1 TRBJ1-5
CASSLARNQGRGRFTEAFF TGTGCCAGCAGCTTAGCCCGTAACCAAGGTCGGGGGAGATTTACTGAAGCTTTCTTT - TRBV7-9 - TRBJ1-1
CASSGKRTGSPFYGYTF TGTGCCAGCAGTGGCAAACGGACAGGGTCCCCGTTCTATGGCTACACCTTC once TRBV2 TRBD1 TRBJ1-2
CASSQEYSTPYEQYF TGTGCCAGCAGCCAGGAATACAGTACACCCTACGAGCAGTACTTC - TRBV4-2 - TRBJ2-7
CASSFEHGGTEAFF TGTGCCAGCAGCTTCGAACATGGGGGGACTGAAGCTTTCTTT - TRBV5-4 - TRBJ1-1
CASSFFGTGAYNEQFF TGCGCCAGCAGCTTTTTCGGGACAGGGGCGTACAATGAGCAGTTCTTC - TRBV5-1 TRBD1 TRBJ2-1
CASSLGGSGANVLTF TGTGCCAGCAGCTTGGGCGGCTCTGGGGCCAACGTCCTGACTTTC few TRBV5-4 - TRBJ2-6
CASIGTGPNEQFF TGTGCCAGCATCGGGACAGGGCCCAATGAGCAGTTCTTC - TRBV5-4 TRBD1 TRBJ2-1
CASSYRDRGFKNTGELFF TGTGCCAGCAGTTACCGGGACAGGGGATTTAAAAACACCGGGGAGCTGTTTTTT - TRBV2 TRBD1 TRBJ2-2
CSVTIIGQRTEKLFF TGCAGCGTTACTATCATAGGACAGAGAACCGAAAAACTGTTTTTT - TRBV29-1 - TRBJ1-4
CASSLEGQSHHEQYF TGCGCCAGCAGCTTGGAGGGACAGTCTCACCACGAGCAGTACTTC - TRBV5-1 TRBD1 TRBJ2-7
CASSKLAGGDTQYF TGTGCCAGCAGCAAACTAGCGGGGGGAGATACGCAGTATTTT - TRBV7-2 TRBD2 TRBJ2-3
CASSLGYRGEQFF TGTGCCAGCAGCTTAGGCTACAGGGGTGAGCAGTTCTTC - TRBV11-3 TRBD1 TRBJ2-1
CAIRKTRDRSSYEQYF TGTGCCATCCGAAAAACCCGGGACAGGAGTTCCTACGAGCAGTACTTC - TRBV10-3 TRBD1 TRBJ2-7
CSAVDRTQNTEAFF TGCAGCGCAGTCGACAGGACCCAGAACACTGAAGCTTTCTTT - TRBV29-1 - TRBJ1-1
CASSSLGANNSPLHF TGTGCCAGCAGCTCCTTAGGGGCTAATAATTCACCCCTCCACTTT - TRBV5-6 - TRBJ1-6
CASSLGGPGTGLNEKLFF TGTGCCAGCAGTTTAGGGGGCCCGGGGACAGGGCTGAATGAAAAACTGTTTTTT - TRBV28 TRBD1 TRBJ1-4
CASSSGLAGGPGQTQYF TGTGCCAGCAGCTCTGGACTAGCGGGAGGGCCGGGTCAGACCCAGTACTTC - TRBV7-9 TRBD2 TRBJ2-5
CASSRGGVYGYTF TGTGCCAGCAGCAGGGGTGGCGTCTATGGCTACACCTTC - TRBV27 - TRBJ1-2